This T cell receptor beta chain is drawn from a study of cytomegalovirus exposure and HLA in healthy donors. The PCR was carried out with 60 Vbeta primers and 13 Jbeta primers. Clones were read by immunoSEQ multiplex PCR, and TCRdb kept only the in-frame ones, dropping some. Of about 160,000 clones listed, 80% are singletons. This CDR3 spans 16 amino acids. V dropped 1 base and J dropped 7 bases, with 14 bases sitting between them. Germline lookup yields CDR1 MGHRA and CDR2 YSYEKL. A note on this clone: The antigen is unknown.

Whole-study findings and limits: TCR beta V- and J-gene trimming was later associated with a missense DCLRE1C variant.

The genes are TRBV4-1 and TRBJ1-6; no clear D. This clonotype originated in a woman in her fifties or sixties in good health and CMV-seronegative. The sample was PBMCs. Here the CDR3 reads CASSQVMSQANSPLHF. CDR3 coding DNA: TGCGCCAGCAGCCAAGTAATGAGCCAAGCAAATTCACCCCTCCACTTT.